This T cell receptor beta chain is from a study of beta chain features in type 1 diabetes. This clone was detected a few times. Its target is not known. cDNA synthesis used the whole RNA isolate, giving expressed TCRB sequences. The assay was immunoSEQ multiplex PCR, and TCRdb's table has in-frame clones only and misses some. The repertoire holds hundreds of thousands of clones, over 13% seen once, with 0.035% to 0.045% in the top ten. Regarding the study as a whole: When Type 1 diabetes patients were examined, their TCRB CDR3s proved moderately but significantly shorter in all four CD4+ subsets.

Losses at the gene ends were 4 bases for V and 6 bases for J; bases not matched to a gene: 8. CDR1 is MDHEN and CDR2 is SYDVKM in the germline V gene. The CDR3 loop spans 16 amino acids. The sample was naive CD4+ T cells from blood. The origin of this receptor is a man aged 18 to 29 with type 1 diabetes. The rearrangement links TRBV28 to TRBJ1-5, with TRBD1 identical over 11 bases. Here the CDR3 DNA reads TGTGCCAGCAGTTCCCTCGGACAGGGGGCGAGTCAGCCCCAGCATTTT. Amino acid sequence: CASSSLGQGASQPQHF.